The next 7 T cell receptor beta chains were all read from a single sample in a study of T cell changes during pregnancy in multiple sclerosis. TCRdb's table, derived via immunoSEQ multiplex PCR, lists solely in-frame clones and lacks some. The table shows 73,000 or so clones, with about 90% occurring only once. The sample was peripheral blood, taken in the second trimester of pregnancy. These receptors came from a female donor with multiple sclerosis, enrolled in a pregnancy study.

The rearrangement links TRBV15 to TRBJ2-1; tentative D call: TRBD2 (7 bases). Germline V gives CDR1 LNHNV, CDR2 YYDKDF (reference sequence). V lost 1 base and J lost 6, with 16 bases in between. This CDR3 region has 16 residues. CDR3 sequence: CATSRVGGDLSNEQFF. DNA for the CDR3: TGTGCCACCAGCAGAGTAGGGGGGGATCTGAGCAATGAGCAGTTCTTC.

This chain links TRBV9 with TRBJ1-1; D gene ambiguous. The germline CDR1 and CDR2 sequences are SGDLS and YYNGEE. This CDR3 is built from 13 residues. Trimming took 3 bases from V and 1 from J, leaving 7 bases between them. The CDR3 region is CASSAPGNTEAFF. CDR3 nucleotide sequence: TGTGCCAGCAGCGCTCCCGGGAACACTGAAGCTTTCTTT. The whole variable domain, filled in from reference TRBV9 and TRBJ1-1, reads DSGVTQTPKHLITATGQRVTLRCSPRSGDLSVYWYQQSLDQGLQFLIQYYNGEERAKGNILERFSAQQFPDLHSELNLSSLELGDSALYFCASSAPGNTEAFFGQGTRLTVV.

This chain connects TRBV18 to TRBJ1-5, with 7 bases aligning to TRBD1. J gave up 6 bases and V 5 bases, and 10 bases lay outside the gene matches. The CDR3 is made up of 15 amino acids. Germline assignment: CDR1 KGHSH and CDR2 LQKENI. The CDR3 DNA reads TGTGCCAGCTCATCTCGACAGGGTTGGGTTCAGCCCCAGCATTTT. Translation gives CASSSRQGWVQPQHF.

The chain carries TRBV7-2 and TRBJ1-6; the match to TRBD1 covers 8 bases. V lost 0 bases and J lost 10; bases outside the gene matches: 5. The CDR3 has 15 residues. The germline V gene has CDR1 SGHTA and CDR2 FQGNSA. The CDR3: CASSLAPGQGSPLHF. In DNA form, the CDR3 reads TGTGCCAGCAGCTTAGCTCCCGGACAGGGCTCACCCCTCCACTTT.

This chain uses TRBV18 with TRBJ1-2; perhaps TRBD1 as D (6 bases). The CDR3 spans 15 residues. Germline CDR1 is KGHSH and CDR2 is LQKENI. V gave up 2 bases and J gave up 2 bases, with 12 bases separating them. CDR3 DNA sequence: TGTGCCAGCTCACCAGCCAAGGGGGAGAACTATGGCTACACCTTC. Translated, it gives CASSPAKGENYGYTF.

The chain links TRBV19 to TRBJ1-1, with unresolved D. The CDR3 runs to 13 residues. V was clipped by 0 bases and J by 3 bases, with 5 bases between them. Germline loops: CDR1 LNHDA, CDR2 SQIVND (reference sequence). CDR3 sequence: CASSIDLYTEAFF. CDR3 nucleotides: TGTGCCAGTAGTATAGACCTGTACACTGAAGCTTTCTTT.

The gene calls are TRBV10-3 and TRBJ2-2, with D possibly being TRBD2 (6 bases). V was pared by 2 bases and J by 6 bases, with 10 bases between. CDR1 and CDR2 from the germline V gene are ENHRY and SYGVKD. The CDR3 is 14 amino acids. The CDR3 loop reads CAISERAGPGELFF. CDR3 coding DNA: TGTGCCATCAGTGAGAGGGCGGGGCCCGGGGAGCTGTTTTTT.